Following are 21 T cell receptor beta chains from one sample sequenced in a study of cytomegalovirus exposure and HLA in healthy donors. Primers for the PCR totalled 60 Vbeta and 13 Jbeta. Generated by immunoSEQ multiplex PCR, the TCRdb table keeps only in-frame clones and is missing some. In the table there are 95,000 to 110,000 clones, roughly 80% of which are singletons. The specimen sequenced was PBMCs. These receptors all stem from a man aged 50 or older in good health and CMV-seropositive.

The rearrangement uses TRBV5-1 and TRBJ1-5; 12 bases match TRBD1. This CDR3 is built from 17 residues. V lost 2 bases and J lost 1; bases outside the gene matches: 4. CDR1 is SGHRS, CDR2 YFSETQ, per germline. The CDR3 DNA reads as TGCGCCAGCAGCTTAGGGACAGGGGGCAAAAGCAATCAGCCCCAGCATTTT. Translated, it gives CASSLGTGGKSNQPQHF.

This clone was picked up one time. This chain links TRBV27 with TRBJ2-3; 14 bases line up with TRBD2. CDR1 is MNHEY and CDR2 is SMNVEV in the germline V gene (reference sequence). The CDR3 sequence is 22 residues long. V was pared by 2 bases and J by 0 bases, with 16 bases of the junction left unmatched. The CDR3 loop reads CASSLRAPGLAGVFDSTDTQYF. The CDR3 nucleotides are TGTGCCAGCAGTTTAAGGGCGCCGGGACTAGCGGGAGTCTTTGATAGCACAGATACGCAGTATTTT.

V usage is TRBV2 and J usage is TRBJ2-2; 11 bases map to TRBD2. V lost 3 bases, J lost 4 bases, and 4 bases stayed unmatched. Looked up from germline, CDR1 is SNHLY and CDR2 is FYNNEI. The length of the CDR3 is 16 residues. CDR3 protein: CASSDRLAGGTGELFF. CDR3 coding DNA: TGTGCCAGCAGTGACCGGCTAGCGGGGGGCACCGGGGAGCTGTTTTTT.

The rearrangement uses TRBV28 and TRBJ2-5; 12 bases are a match to TRBD2. Germline CDR1 MDHEN, CDR2 SYDVKM. The length of the CDR3 is 15 residues. Losses at the gene ends were 7 bases for V and 3 bases for J; bases not matched to a gene: 6. CDR3 in amino acids: CASKPGLAGEETQYF. The CDR3 DNA is TGTGCCAGCAAGCCGGGACTAGCGGGTGAAGAGACCCAGTACTTC.

V usage is TRBV28 and J usage is TRBJ2-3; 10 bases map to TRBD1. The CDR3 consists of 16 residues. The V segment lost 6 bases and the J segment 3 bases; nucleotides outside the gene matches: 9. Germline values: CDR1 MDHEN, CDR2 SYDVKM. The CDR3 protein is CASRRLGQGGTDTQYF. CDR3 nucleotides: TGTGCCAGCAGGAGACTCGGACAGGGGGGAACAGATACGCAGTATTTT.

This chain joins TRBV7-8 and TRBJ2-3; 7 nucleotides align to TRBD2. CDR1 SGHVS and CDR2 FQNEAQ come from the germline V gene. The CDR3 covers 17 residues. With V trimmed by 5 bases and J by 6 bases, 17 bases remained unmatched. CDR3 in DNA: TGTGCCAGCAGCCGTAGGACGCGGGAGCCCGGCCGGGATACGCAGTATTTT. The encoded protein is CASSRRTREPGRDTQYF. The full variable domain, completed using reference TRBV7-8 and TRBJ2-3, is GAGVSQSPRYKVAKRGQDVALRCDPISGHVSLFWYQQALGQGPEFLTYFQNEAQLDKSGLPSDRFFAERPEGSVSTLKIQRTQQEDSAVYLCASSRRTREPGRDTQYFGPGTRLTVL.

The chain joins TRBV5-1 to TRBJ1-1; 7 bases map to TRBD1. V gave up 4 bases and J gave up 4 bases; unmatched junction bases: 4. This CDR3 region has 13 residues. Germline-derived CDR1 and CDR2 are SGHRS and YFSETQ. The CDR3 DNA reads TGCGCCAGCAGCGCCGCAGGGGGCACTGAAGCTTTCTTT. Translating gives CASSAAGGTEAFF.

This clone was detected only a few times. The V gene is TRBV6-1, the J gene TRBJ2-7; 11 bases agree with TRBD1. The V and J ends lost 0 bases and 3 bases, in that order; junction bases with no gene match: 1. Looked up from germline, CDR1 is MNHNS and CDR2 is SASEGT. This CDR3 is built from 15 residues. The CDR3 nucleotides are TGTGCCAGCAGTGAAGCCGGGACAGGGGGCTACGAGCAGTACTTC. As protein: CASSEAGTGGYEQYF.

This clone showed up just once. V gene TRBV6-5 combines with J gene TRBJ2-1, with 8 bases identical to TRBD2. Germline CDR1 MNHEY, CDR2 SVGAGI. V gave up 2 bases and J gave up 4 bases; unmatched junction bases: 4. This CDR3 comprises 15 residues. CDR3 region: CASSYGLAGYNEQFF. The CDR3 nucleotides read TGTGCCAGCAGTTACGGCCTAGCGGGTTACAATGAGCAGTTCTTC.

The table lists this clone with a few counts. CDR3 coding DNA: TGTGCCAGCAGAGGTCTGACAGGTCTTGGTTGGGTGGCTGAAGCTTTCTTT. Encoded protein: CASRGLTGLGWVAEAFF. This rearrangement joins TRBV11-2 to TRBJ1-1; D is perhaps TRBD1 (6 bases). Trimming stripped 6 bases from V and 6 bases from J, with 26 bases between. This CDR3 spans 17 amino acids. Germline values: CDR1 SGHAT, CDR2 FQNNGV.

This clone was recorded a few times. The gene calls are TRBV6-1 and TRBJ2-7; TRBD1 matches 10 bases. CDR3 length: 15 residues. Germline CDR1 reads MNHNS; CDR2 reads SASEGT. V dropped 8 bases and J dropped 0; count of bases not matched to a gene: 7. The CDR3 bases are TGTGCCAGCGGAACCGGGACAGGGGTCTCCTACGAGCAGTACTTC. This translates into CASGTGTGVSYEQYF.

The chain carries TRBV5-5 and TRBJ2-7; perhaps TRBD2 as D (6 bases). The V and J ends lost 3 bases and 7 bases respectively, with 11 bases between them. This CDR3 spans 12 amino acids. Germline V gene lookup returns CDR1 SGHKS and CDR2 YYEKEE (reference sequence). Written as DNA, the CDR3 is TGTGCCAGCAGCTGGGACTTATCGGAGCAGTACTTC. Translation: CASSWDLSEQYF.

The genes are TRBV19 and TRBJ2-7; D is possibly TRBD2 (6 bases). CDR3 length: 13 amino acids. Germline CDR1 and CDR2: LNHDA and SQIVND (reference sequence). V was pared by 9 bases and J by 2 bases, with 14 bases between. In nucleotides, the CDR3 is TGTGCCAGCTCGCGGGACGTCGCCTACGAGCAGTACTTC. Protein: CASSRDVAYEQYF.

CDR3 sequence (DNA): TGTGCCAGCAGCGTAGCGGGGACAGTGCTCCAAGAGACCCAGTACTTC. As protein: CASSVAGTVLQETQYF. J is TRBJ2-5 and V is TRBV9; TRBD1 matches at 7 bases. Germline V lookup: CDR1 SGDLS, CDR2 YYNGEE. CDR3 length: 16 amino acids. V was pared by 0 bases and J by 1 base, with 6 bases of the junction left unmatched.

The V call is TRBV6-5, the J call TRBJ2-7; weak D call: TRBD1 (5 bases). V was clipped by 8 bases and J by 4 bases, with 21 bases between them. The CDR3 contains 15 residues. CDR1 MNHEY and CDR2 SVGAGI come from the germline V gene. The CDR3: CASSNPSAGRYEQYF. The CDR3 nucleotides read TGTGCCAGCTCCAACCCCTCGGCAGGGCGGTACGAGCAGTACTTC.

The chain employs TRBV28 and TRBJ2-7; 9 bases line up with TRBD2. Losses at the gene ends were 5 bases for V and 4 bases for J; bases not matched to a gene: 6. Per the germline V gene, CDR1 is MDHEN and CDR2 is SYDVKM. The CDR3 runs to 14 residues. CDR3: CASSLSGRRYEQYF. For the CDR3, the DNA is TGTGCCAGCAGTCTTAGCGGGAGAAGGTACGAGCAGTACTTC.

The chain combines TRBV11-3 with TRBJ2-7; a possible D gene is TRBD2 (5 bases). The CDR3 consists of 13 residues. The V and J ends lost 5 bases and 5 bases respectively, with 13 bases between them. Germline values: CDR1 SGHNT, CDR2 YENEEA. CDR3 region: CASSQGSRHEQYF. The DNA of the CDR3 is TGTGCCAGCAGCCAAGGGAGTCGGCACGAGCAGTACTTC. The full variable domain, completed using reference TRBV11-3 and TRBJ2-7, is EAGVVQSPRYKIIEKKQPVAFWCNPISGHNTLYWYLQNLGQGPELLIRYENEEAVDDSQLPKDRFSAERLKGVDSTLKIQPAELGDSAVYLCASSQGSRHEQYFGPGTRLTVT.

This chain joins TRBV6-6 and TRBJ1-1, with a tentative D call TRBD1 (5 bases). The CDR3 has 15 residues. V gave up 0 bases and J gave up 0 bases, with 8 bases separating them. Per germline, CDR1 MNHNY and CDR2 SVGAGI (reference sequence). CDR3 sequence: CASSYSPGLNTEAFF. CDR3 in DNA: TGTGCCAGCAGTTACTCACCAGGGTTGAACACTGAAGCTTTCTTT.

V is TRBV5-1 and J is TRBJ2-7; a possible D gene is TRBD2 (5 bases). The germline V gene has CDR1 SGHRS and CDR2 YFSETQ. V was trimmed by 0 bases and J by 3 bases, leaving 13 bases between them. The CDR3 consists of 15 residues. CDR3 protein: CASSLGKEEGYEQYF. DNA for the CDR3: TGCGCCAGCAGCTTGGGTAAGGAGGAAGGCTACGAGCAGTACTTC. Supplemented by reference TRBV5-1 and TRBJ2-7, the full variable domain reads KAGVTQTPRYLIKTRGQQVTLSCSPISGHRSVSWYQQTPGQGLQFLFEYFSETQRNKGNFPGRFSGRQFSNSRSEMNVSTLELGDSALYLCASSLGKEEGYEQYFGPGTRLTVT.

The J gene is TRBJ2-3, the V gene TRBV13; 9 bases align to TRBD1. V lost 6 bases and J lost 1; bases outside the gene matches: 8. The V gene's germline CDR1 is PRHDT and CDR2 FYEKMQ (reference sequence). The CDR3 covers 16 residues. CDR3 nucleotides: TGTGCCAGCAGTCCCGGGACAGGGTTCGGCACAGATACGCAGTATTTT. Protein product: CASSPGTGFGTDTQYF.

The chain has TRBV19 and TRBJ2-3; D ambiguous. Per the germline V gene, CDR1 is LNHDA and CDR2 is SQIVND (reference sequence). CDR3 length equals 15 residues. The V end lost 7 bases, the J end lost 6 bases, and 20 bases lay between the germline ends. The CDR3 here is CASTLREVGQDTQYF. CDR3 nucleotides: TGTGCCAGTACCCTTCGAGAGGTTGGCCAGGATACGCAGTATTTT.